The next 19 T cell receptor beta chains were all read from a single sample in a study of control samples from healthy donors and cancer patients. The assay was immunoSEQ multiplex PCR, and TCRdb's table has in-frame clones only and misses some. The table has approximately 190,000 clones, about 91% seen once; the top ten hold approximately 2%. The sequenced sample was blood. Source of these receptors: a man aged 25-40 years in good health.

V usage is TRBV24-1 and J usage is TRBJ1-2; 8 positions agree with TRBD1. This CDR3 spans 15 amino acids. Looked up from germline, CDR1 is KGHDR and CDR2 is SFDVKD. V lost 1 base to trimming and J lost 7 bases; unmatched junction nucleotides: 7. The CDR3 here is CATSDFSGGAGGYTF. CDR3 in DNA: TGTGCCACCAGTGATTTTTCAGGGGGCGCAGGTGGCTACACCTTC.

The chain employs TRBV4-1 and TRBJ1-6, with D uncertain. With 1 base removed from V and 9 bases from J, the gap between germline ends came to 25 bases. The CDR3 runs to 19 residues. Germline assignment: CDR1 MGHRA and CDR2 YSYEKL. CDR3 in DNA: TGCGCCAGCAGCCAAGCACAAAGCCAAAACAAGGTGATGGGTTCACCCCTCCACTTT. Translating gives CASSQAQSQNKVMGSPLHF.

The gene calls are TRBV5-6 and TRBJ1-2; D not resolved. Germline V gives CDR1 SGHDT, CDR2 YYEEEE. The CDR3 extends over 11 amino acids. V was pared by 2 bases and J by 8 bases, with 7 bases between. DNA for the CDR3: TGTGCCAGCAGCTTACTCGGGGGCTACACCTTC. Translating it yields CASSLLGGYTF.

CDR3 nucleotide sequence: TGCGCCAGCAGTGATTTGGAGCCGGGAAATTCACCCCTCCACTTT. This codes for CASSDLEPGNSPLHF. The chain combines TRBV10-1 with TRBJ1-6; D uncertain. CDR1 is WNHNN and CDR2 is SYGVQD in the germline V gene (reference sequence). The CDR3 runs to 15 residues. Trimming removed 3 bases from V and 7 bases from J, with 13 bases in between.

This chain links TRBV6-1 with TRBJ2-7; 7 nucleotides align to TRBD1. Per the germline V gene, CDR1 is MNHNS and CDR2 is SASEGT. This CDR3 comprises 15 residues. The trim removed 2 bases at V and 3 bases at J, leaving 7 bases unmatched. In DNA, the CDR3 is TGTGCCAGCAGTGAACGGGACAGCGGATTCTACGAGCAGTACTTC. Amino acids: CASSERDSGFYEQYF.

The chain couples TRBV6-5 to TRBJ1-2; no clear D gene. The V gene lost 10 bases and the J gene lost 6 bases, with 15 bases spanning the gap. The V gene's germline CDR1 is MNHEY and CDR2 SVGAGI. This CDR3 has 12 amino acids. This CDR3 reads CATSSGVNGYTF. The CDR3 DNA reads as TGTGCCACCTCTAGCGGGGTAAATGGCTACACCTTC.

The genes are TRBV9 and TRBJ2-2, with 9 bases matching TRBD2. CDR3 length: 16 amino acids. Trimming removed 6 bases from V and 0 bases from J; junction bases left unmatched: 6. The V gene's germline CDR1 is SGDLS and CDR2 YYNGEE. CDR3 sequence: CASTDPSGANTGELFF. The DNA for the CDR3 is TGTGCCAGCACCGATCCTAGCGGGGCGAACACCGGGGAGCTGTTTTTT.

This clone was found once. The V gene is TRBV5-6, the J gene TRBJ2-7; D perhaps matches TRBD1 (5 bases). From germline, CDR1 is SGHDT and CDR2 YYEEEE. The CDR3 loop spans 14 amino acids. The ends were cut back, 4 bases at V and 9 bases at J, with 20 bases in the middle. The CDR3 bases are TGTGCCAGCAGCACTGGGGCAGGAGCTGTGGGGCAGTACTTC. Translated: CASSTGAGAVGQYF.

The rearrangement links TRBV6-4 to TRBJ1-1; D might be TRBD1 (5 bases). Germline-derived CDR1 and CDR2 are MRHNA and SNTAGT. Trimming removed 0 bases at V and 5 bases at J, with 13 bases between. The CDR3 has 15 residues. The CDR3, as DNA: TGTGCCAGCAGTGACTCGAACAGGAGGCCTACTGAAGCTTTCTTT. It encodes CASSDSNRRPTEAFF.

The V call is TRBV4-1, the J call TRBJ2-7; weak D call: TRBD1 (6 bases). V gave up 5 bases and J gave up 5 bases, with 16 bases separating them. CDR1 and CDR2 from the germline V gene are MGHRA and YSYEKL. The CDR3 has 14 residues. Here the CDR3 DNA reads TGCGCCAGCAGCTCTCACGACAGGCTGGACGAGCAGTACTTC. This translates into CASSSHDRLDEQYF.

This rearrangement joins TRBV5-6 to TRBJ1-2, with no clear D. V dropped 4 bases and J dropped 8 bases, with 15 bases sitting between them. This CDR3 contains 13 residues. The germline gives CDR1 SGHDT, CDR2 YYEEEE. The CDR3, as DNA: TGTGCCAGCAGCCTTCCGCCAGGACGGGGCTACACCTTC. Translating gives CASSLPPGRGYTF. Full variable domain (missing parts from reference TRBV5-6 and TRBJ1-2): DAGVTQSPTHLIKTRGQQVTLRCSPKSGHDTVSWYQQALGQGPQFIFQYYEEEERQRGNFPDRFSGHQFPNYSSELNVNALLLGDSALYLCASSLPPGRGYTFGSGTRLTVV.

This clone was recorded once. The chain couples TRBV30 to TRBJ1-1; perhaps TRBD1 as D (6 bases). The CDR3 length is 16 residues. The ends were cut back, 4 bases at V and 2 bases at J, with 20 bases in the middle. Germline CDR1 and CDR2: GTSNPN and SVGIG (reference sequence). CDR3 nucleotide sequence: TGTGCCTGGACCCCGGGTGGCAGGGGTCTCAACACTGAAGCTTTCTTT. Amino acid sequence: CAWTPGGRGLNTEAFF.

This sequence joins TRBV15 and TRBJ1-5; D perhaps matches TRBD1 (5 bases). The CDR3 runs to 15 residues. Deletions cut 4 bases from V and 2 bases from J, with 12 bases between. Germline V gene sequence: CDR1 LNHNV, CDR2 YYDKDF (reference sequence). CDR3 nucleotide sequence: TGTGCCACCAGCACCGTGGGGGGTGGCAATCAGCCCCAGCATTTT. Protein: CATSTVGGGNQPQHF. Full variable domain (rest looked up from reference TRBV15 and TRBJ1-5): DAMVIQNPRYQVTQFGKPVTLSCSQTLNHNVMYWYQQKSSQAPKLLFHYYDKDFNNEADTPDNFQSRRPNTSFCFLDIRSPGLGDTAMYLCATSTVGGGNQPQHFGDGTRLSIL.

The rearrangement links TRBV7-9 to TRBJ2-5; D ambiguous. Looked up from germline, CDR1 is SEHNR and CDR2 is FQNEAQ (reference sequence). The CDR3 is 15 residues long. Trimming pared 1 base from V and 0 bases from J, leaving 9 bases between. CDR3 amino acids: CASSLGSGNQETQYF. DNA of the CDR3: TGTGCCAGCAGCTTAGGTTCCGGAAACCAAGAGACCCAGTACTTC.

This sequence joins TRBV5-1 and TRBJ1-2, with no clear D. Per germline, CDR1 SGHRS and CDR2 YFSETQ. Trimming removed 4 bases from V and 2 bases from J, with 9 bases in between. This CDR3 comprises 13 residues. The CDR3 spells CASSTDGNYGYTF. CDR3 nucleotides: TGCGCCAGCAGCACGGACGGAAACTATGGCTACACCTTC.

V is TRBV27 and J is TRBJ1-2; D is perhaps TRBD1 (6 bases). Germline loops: CDR1 MNHEY, CDR2 SMNVEV (reference sequence). The CDR3 is 13 amino acids. V gave up 6 bases and J gave up 4 bases, with 12 bases separating them. DNA for the CDR3: TGTGCCAGCAGGGACAGAAGTCTCTATGGCTACACCTTC. Protein sequence: CASRDRSLYGYTF.

The chain links TRBV5-4 to TRBJ1-1; D call uncertain. Germline-derived CDR1 and CDR2 are SGHNT and YYREEE (reference sequence). With 4 bases removed from V and 1 base from J, the gap between germline ends came to 11 bases. This CDR3 is built from 14 residues. Here the CDR3 reads CASSGGYTNTEAFF. DNA for the CDR3: TGTGCCAGCAGCGGTGGTTACACGAACACTGAAGCTTTCTTT.

The rearrangement links TRBV3-1 (or the pseudogene TRBV3-2) to TRBJ1-6; D unresolved. Per the germline V gene, CDR1 is LGHDT and CDR2 is YNNKEL (reference sequence). With 3 bases removed from V and 3 bases from J, the gap between germline ends came to 6 bases. The CDR3 runs to 14 residues. CDR3 amino acids: CASSHFSYNSPLHF. The CDR3 DNA reads as TGTGCCAGCAGCCATTTCAGCTATAATTCACCCCTCCACTTT.

This clone was counted between two and nine times. This chain joins TRBV19 and TRBJ1-4; TRBD1 is a possible D gene (6 bases). The V end lost 8 bases, the J end lost 4 bases, and 11 bases lay between the germline ends. The germline CDR1 and CDR2 sequences are LNHDA and SQIVND (reference sequence). CDR3 length: 13 residues. CDR3 bases: TGTGCCAGTGGGGGGCAGTTTAATGAAAAACTGTTTTTT. Translating it yields CASGGQFNEKLFF. Complete variable domain (other parts from reference TRBV19 and TRBJ1-4): DGGITQSPKYLFRKEGQNVTLSCEQNLNHDAMYWYRQDPGQGLRLIYYSQIVNDFQKGDIAEGYSVSREKKESFPLTVTSAQKNPTAFYLCASGGQFNEKLFFGSGTQLSVL.